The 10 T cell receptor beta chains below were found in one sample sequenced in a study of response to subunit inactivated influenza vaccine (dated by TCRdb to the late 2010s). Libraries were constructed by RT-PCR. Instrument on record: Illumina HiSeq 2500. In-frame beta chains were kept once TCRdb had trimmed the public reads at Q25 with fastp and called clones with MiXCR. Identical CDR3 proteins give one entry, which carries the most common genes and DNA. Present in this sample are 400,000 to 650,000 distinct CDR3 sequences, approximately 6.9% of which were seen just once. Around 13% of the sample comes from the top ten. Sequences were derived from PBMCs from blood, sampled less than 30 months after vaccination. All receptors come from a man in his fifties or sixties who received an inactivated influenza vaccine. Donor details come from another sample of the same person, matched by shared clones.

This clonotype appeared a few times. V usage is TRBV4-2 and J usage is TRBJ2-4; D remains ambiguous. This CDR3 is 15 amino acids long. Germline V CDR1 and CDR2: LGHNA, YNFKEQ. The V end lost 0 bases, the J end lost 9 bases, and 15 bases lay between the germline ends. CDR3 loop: CASSQDAGLEVIQYF. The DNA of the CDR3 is TGTGCCAGCAGCCAAGATGCCGGGCTCGAGGTCATTCAGTACTTC.

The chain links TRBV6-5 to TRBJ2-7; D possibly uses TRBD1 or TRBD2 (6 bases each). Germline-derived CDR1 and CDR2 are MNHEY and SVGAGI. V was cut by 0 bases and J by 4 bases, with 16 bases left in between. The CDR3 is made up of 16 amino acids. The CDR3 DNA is TGTGCCAGCAGTTACTCGGGGGGCAGGGCGAGGTACGAGCAGTACTTC. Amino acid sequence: CASSYSGGRARYEQYF.

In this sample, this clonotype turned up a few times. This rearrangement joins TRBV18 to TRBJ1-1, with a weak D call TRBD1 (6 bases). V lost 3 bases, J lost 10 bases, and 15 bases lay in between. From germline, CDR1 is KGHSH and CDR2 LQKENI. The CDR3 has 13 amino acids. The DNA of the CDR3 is TGTGCCAGCTCACCGCGGGACGGAGGGGGAGCTTTCTTT. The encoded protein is CASSPRDGGGAFF. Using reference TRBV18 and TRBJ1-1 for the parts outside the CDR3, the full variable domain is NAGVMQNPRHLVRRRGQEARLRCSPMKGHSHVYWYRQLPEEGLKFMVYLQKENIIDESGMPKERFSAEFPKEGPSILRIQQVVRGDSAAYFCASSPRDGGGAFFGQGTRLTVV.

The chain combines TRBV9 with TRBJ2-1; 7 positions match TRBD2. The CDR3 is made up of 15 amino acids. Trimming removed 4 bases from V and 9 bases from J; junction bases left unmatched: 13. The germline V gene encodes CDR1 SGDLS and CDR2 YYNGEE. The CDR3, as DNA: TGTGCCAGCAGCCCGTGGCGCTCCCAGCGGGGTGAGCAGTTCTTC. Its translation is CASSPWRSQRGEQFF.

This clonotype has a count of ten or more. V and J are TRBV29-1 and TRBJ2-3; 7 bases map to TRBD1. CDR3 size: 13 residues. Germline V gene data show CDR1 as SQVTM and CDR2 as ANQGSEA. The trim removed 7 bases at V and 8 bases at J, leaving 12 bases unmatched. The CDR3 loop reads CSGGNDRASTQYF. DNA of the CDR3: TGCAGCGGAGGAAATGACAGGGCGAGTACGCAGTATTTT.

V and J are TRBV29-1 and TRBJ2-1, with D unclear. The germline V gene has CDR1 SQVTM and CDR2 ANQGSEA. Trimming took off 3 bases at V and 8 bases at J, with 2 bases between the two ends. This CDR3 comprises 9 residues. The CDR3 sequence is CSVDDEQFF. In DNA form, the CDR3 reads TGCAGCGTTGACGATGAGCAGTTCTTC.

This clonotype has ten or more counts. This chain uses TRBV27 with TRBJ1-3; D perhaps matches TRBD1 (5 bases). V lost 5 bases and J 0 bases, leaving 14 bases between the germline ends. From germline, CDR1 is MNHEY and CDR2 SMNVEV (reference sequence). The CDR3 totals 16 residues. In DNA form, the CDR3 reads TGTGCCAGCAGTAGGGGACCTCTTAACTCTGGAAACACCATATATTTT. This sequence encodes CASSRGPLNSGNTIYF.

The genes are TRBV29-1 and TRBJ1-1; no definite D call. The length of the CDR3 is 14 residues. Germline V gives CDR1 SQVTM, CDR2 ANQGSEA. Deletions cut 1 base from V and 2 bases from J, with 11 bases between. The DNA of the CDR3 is TGCAGCGTTGAAGCCCGGGCCTCTAACACTGAAGCTTTCTTT. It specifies CSVEARASNTEAFF. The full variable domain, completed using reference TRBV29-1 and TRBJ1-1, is SAVISQKPSRDICQRGTSLTIQCQVDSQVTMMFWYRQQPGQSLTLIATANQGSEATYESGFVIDKFPISRPNLTFSTLTVSNMSPEDSSIYLCSVEARASNTEAFFGQGTRLTVV.

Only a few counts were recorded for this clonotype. The DNA of the CDR3 is TGCAGTGCTAGACAGGGGCCCGAGCCCCAGCATTTT. This sequence encodes CSARQGPEPQHF. The V call is TRBV20-1, the J call TRBJ1-5; D is perhaps TRBD1 (6 bases). Between the trimmed V and J ends, which lost 2 bases and 8 bases, there was a span of 10 bases. The germline V gene has CDR1 DFQATT and CDR2 SNEGSKA (reference sequence). The CDR3 length is 12 residues.

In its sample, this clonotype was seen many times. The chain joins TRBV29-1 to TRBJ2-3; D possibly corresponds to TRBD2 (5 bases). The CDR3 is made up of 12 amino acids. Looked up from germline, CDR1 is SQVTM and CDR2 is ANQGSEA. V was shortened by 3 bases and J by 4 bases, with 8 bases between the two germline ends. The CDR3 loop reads CSVEGVADTQYF. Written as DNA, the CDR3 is TGCAGCGTTGAGGGAGTGGCAGATACGCAGTATTTT.